This TCR beta chain was identified during a study of CD8+ T cells in alopecia areata. It was cDNA, reverse transcribed from extracted RNA, that served as the sequencing template. Measured with immunoSEQ multiplex PCR; TCRdb has only the in-frame clones, and not every one. The sample has fewer than 200,000 clones, roughly 53% seen once. Study-level findings and limits: With tofacitinib ongoing, many expanded lesional clones persisted in both scalp and blood.

The CDR3 is made up of 14 amino acids. After removal of 5 bases from V and 7 bases from J, the junction contained 6 bases not matched to a gene. CDR1 and CDR2 from the germline V gene are MNHEY and SVGAGI. This sample's treatment: oral pan-JAK inhibitor, 5-10 mg twice daily. Concerning this clone: What it recognizes is unknown.

The receptor was isolated from a human donor with alopecia areata. V and J are TRBV6-5 and TRBJ1-2; 11 bases are shared with TRBD1. Source: CD8+ T cells sorted from blood, taken at week 24, from a patient treated with tofacitinib. CDR3: CASSTGTGGPGYTF. CDR3 DNA: TGTGCCAGCAGTACCGGGACAGGGGGTCCTGGCTACACCTTC.